Here is one T cell receptor (beta chain) with its context. What it binds is not known. V was pared by 4 bases and J by 8 bases, with 6 bases of the junction left unmatched. The germline CDR1 and CDR2 sequences are SGHRS and YFSETQ. CDR3 length equals 13 residues. The data were obtained in a study of radiotherapy plus CTLA-4 blockade in lung cancer. Clones were sequenced by immunoSEQ multiplex PCR, and TCRdb holds only the in-frame ones, with some missing. This sample carries around 78,000 clones, about 78% of them seen once, and the ten largest clones take under 5%. Patients had chemo-refractory metastatic non-small-cell lung cancer and received focal radiation plus CTLA-4 blockade that used ipilimumab. Findings and limits, study-wide: An expansion of tumor-derived TCR clones occurred in blood after radiotherapy plus ipilimumab.

Material: peripheral blood, obtained from a patient treated with radiotherapy plus ipilimumab. The rearrangement links TRBV5-1 to TRBJ2-1, with 7 bases that match TRBD1. This sequence was found in a human donor with non-small cell lung cancer who had a partial response to radiotherapy plus ipilimumab. Some clones in this sample may be carry-over from other donors' samples. Written as DNA, the CDR3 is TGCGCCAGCAGCCCAAACCAGGGGGATGAGCAGTTCTTC. It translates to CASSPNQGDEQFF.